This T cell receptor (beta chain) was profiled in a study of vaccination and CD4 T cells after COVID-19. The CDR3 runs 15 residues. Germline CDR1 and CDR2: MNHEY and SVGEGT. Germline trimming cut 6 bases from V and 8 bases from J; bases unmatched to any gene: 9. Turning to this clonotype: Its specificity is not known.

Cultured CD4+ T-cell DNA underwent Oncomine TCR Beta short-read sequencing. Someone extracted genomic DNA from cultured CD4+ T cells. From the PCR reads, TCRdb called clonotypes with MiXCR, one entry per CDR3 protein. Of approximately 20,000 distinct CDR3 sequences in the sample, about 48% were seen once. The treatment is: roughly 11-day PBMC culture with coronavirus spike peptide pools or control peptides (ViraFEST assay). What was sequenced was CD4+ T cells from blood, cultured in vitro. This receptor was taken from a human donor who had recovered from COVID-19. The chain couples TRBV6-2 or TRBV6-3 to TRBJ1-6, with 8 nucleotides matching TRBD1. The CDR3 is CASSALDRDDSPLHF. The CDR3 DNA follows: TGTGCCAGCAGCGCCCTGGACAGGGATGATTCACCCCTCCACTTT.